The clone carrying this TCR beta chain has a handful of counts. Its antigen remains unknown. The data belong to a study of T-cell reconstitution after alpha-beta-depleted transplantation in children. Study-level results: There were some patients whose high TCRbeta diversity at day 60 came from surviving recipient T cells and thymic progenitors. Expanded graft clones numbering several hundred reportedly gave rise to alpha-beta T cells about two months after transplant. A year had passed since transplant, and T-cell counts and diversity by then came mostly from newly produced T cells.

TCRbeta library preparation incorporated unique molecular identifiers. TCRdb independently ran MiXCR on the PCR reads; one entry per CDR3 protein. Here the sample spans 400,000 to 450,000 distinct CDR3 sequences, about 45% being singletons. CDR1 is MNHNS and CDR2 is SASEGT in the germline V gene. The CDR3 covers 17 residues. V shed 2 bases and J shed 0 bases, with 14 bases lying between them. V is TRBV6-1 and J is TRBJ1-5; D gene ambiguous. Sequences were derived from PBMCs, sampled before TCRalphabeta/CD19-depleted stem cell transplant. This sequence originates from a girl aged 2 to 10 with aplastic anemia, due to receive a stem cell transplant. The CDR3 DNA is TGTGCCAGCAGTGAATCGGCGTTTGACCATAGCAATCAGCCCCAGCATTTT. Translated: CASSESAFDHSNQPQHF.